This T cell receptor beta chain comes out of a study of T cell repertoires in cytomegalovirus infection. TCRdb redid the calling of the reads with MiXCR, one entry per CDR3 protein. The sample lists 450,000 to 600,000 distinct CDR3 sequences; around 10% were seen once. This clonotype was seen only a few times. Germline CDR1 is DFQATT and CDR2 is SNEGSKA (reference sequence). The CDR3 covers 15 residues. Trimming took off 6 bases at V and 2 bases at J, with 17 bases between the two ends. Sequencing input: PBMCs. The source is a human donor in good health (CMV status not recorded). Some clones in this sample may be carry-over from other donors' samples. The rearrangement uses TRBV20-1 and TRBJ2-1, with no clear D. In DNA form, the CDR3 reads TGCAGTGCCAGTGAGACAAAGTGGCCCTACAATGAGCAGTTCTTC. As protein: CSASETKWPYNEQFF.